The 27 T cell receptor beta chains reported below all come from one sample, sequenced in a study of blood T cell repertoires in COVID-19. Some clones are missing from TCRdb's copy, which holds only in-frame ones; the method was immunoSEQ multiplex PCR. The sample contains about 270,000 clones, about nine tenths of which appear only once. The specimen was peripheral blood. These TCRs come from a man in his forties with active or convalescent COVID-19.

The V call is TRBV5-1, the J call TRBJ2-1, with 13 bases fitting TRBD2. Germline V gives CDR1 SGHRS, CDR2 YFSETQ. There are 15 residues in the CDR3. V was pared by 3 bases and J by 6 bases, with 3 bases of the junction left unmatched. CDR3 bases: TGCGCCAGCAGCTGGGGACTAGCGGGACCCAATGAGCAGTTCTTC. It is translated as CASSWGLAGPNEQFF.

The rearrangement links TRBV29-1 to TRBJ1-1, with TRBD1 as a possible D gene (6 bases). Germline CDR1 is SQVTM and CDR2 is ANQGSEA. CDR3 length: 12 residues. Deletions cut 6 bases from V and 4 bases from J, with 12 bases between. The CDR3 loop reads CSVQQGVTEAFF. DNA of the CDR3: TGCAGCGTGCAACAGGGCGTCACTGAAGCTTTCTTT.

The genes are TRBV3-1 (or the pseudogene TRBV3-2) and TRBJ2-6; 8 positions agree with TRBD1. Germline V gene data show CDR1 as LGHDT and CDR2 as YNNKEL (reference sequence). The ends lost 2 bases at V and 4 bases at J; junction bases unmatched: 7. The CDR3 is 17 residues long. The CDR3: CASSQTTGGSGANVLTF. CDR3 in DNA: TGTGCCAGCAGCCAAACTACAGGGGGGTCCGGGGCCAACGTCCTGACTTTC.

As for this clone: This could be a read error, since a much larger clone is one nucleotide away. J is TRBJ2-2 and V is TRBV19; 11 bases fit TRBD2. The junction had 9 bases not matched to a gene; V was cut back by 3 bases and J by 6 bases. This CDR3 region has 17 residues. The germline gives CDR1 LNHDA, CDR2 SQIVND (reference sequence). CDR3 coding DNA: TGTGCCAGTAGTATTGGGATTAGCGGGGGGGAGCCCGGGGAGCTGTTTTTT. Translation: CASSIGISGGEPGELFF.

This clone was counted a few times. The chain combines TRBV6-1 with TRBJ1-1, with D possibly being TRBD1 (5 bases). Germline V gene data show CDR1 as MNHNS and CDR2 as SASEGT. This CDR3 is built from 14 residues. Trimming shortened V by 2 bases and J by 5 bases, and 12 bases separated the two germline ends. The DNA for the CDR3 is TGTGCCAGCAGTGAATGGGGCAGAAGGACTGAAGCTTTCTTT. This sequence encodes CASSEWGRRTEAFF.

CDR3 coding DNA: TGTGCCAGTAATAACCAGGGGGGCAATCAGCCCCAGCATTTT. Amino acid sequence: CASNNQGGNQPQHF. The chain joins TRBV19 to TRBJ1-5, with 7 nucleotides matching TRBD1. Germline V CDR1 and CDR2: LNHDA, SQIVND (reference sequence). V trimming: 7 bases; J trimming: 2 bases; junction bases outside the gene matches: 5. CDR3 length: 14 residues.

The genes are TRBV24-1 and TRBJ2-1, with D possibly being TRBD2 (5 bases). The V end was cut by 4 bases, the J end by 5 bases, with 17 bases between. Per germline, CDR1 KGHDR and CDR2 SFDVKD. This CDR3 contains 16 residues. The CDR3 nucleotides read TGTGCCACCAGTGACCACGAGGGAGCGGCGGACAATGAGCAGTTCTTC. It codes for CATSDHEGAADNEQFF.

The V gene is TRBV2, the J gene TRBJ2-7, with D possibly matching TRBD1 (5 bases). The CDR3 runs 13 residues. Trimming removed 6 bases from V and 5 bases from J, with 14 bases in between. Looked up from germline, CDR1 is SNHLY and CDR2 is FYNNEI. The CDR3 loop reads CASRAPGLDEQYF. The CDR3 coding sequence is TGTGCCAGCAGGGCCCCAGGGCTGGACGAGCAGTACTTC.

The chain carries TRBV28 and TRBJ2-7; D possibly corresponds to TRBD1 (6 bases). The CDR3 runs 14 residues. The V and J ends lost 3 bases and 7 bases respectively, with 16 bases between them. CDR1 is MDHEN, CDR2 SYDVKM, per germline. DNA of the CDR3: TGTGCCAGCAGTTTTTCCAGGGGTCCTTTGGAGCAGTACTTC. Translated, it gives CASSFSRGPLEQYF.

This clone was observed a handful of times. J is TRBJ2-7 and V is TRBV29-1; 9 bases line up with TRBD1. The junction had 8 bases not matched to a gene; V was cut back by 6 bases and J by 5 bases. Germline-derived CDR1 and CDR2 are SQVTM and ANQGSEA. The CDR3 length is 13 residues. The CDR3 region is CSVRDRETDEQYF. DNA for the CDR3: TGCAGCGTGAGGGACAGGGAGACGGACGAGCAGTACTTC.

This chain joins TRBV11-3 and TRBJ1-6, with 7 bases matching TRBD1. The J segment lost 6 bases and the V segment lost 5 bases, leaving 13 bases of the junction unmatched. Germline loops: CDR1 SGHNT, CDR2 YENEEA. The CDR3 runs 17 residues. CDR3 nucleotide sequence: TGTGCCAGCAGCCGAGGAGGGGGCACAGGGGCTAATTCACCCCTCCACTTT. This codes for CASSRGGGTGANSPLHF.

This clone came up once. The CDR3 loop reads CAWGQYYGYTF. The DNA of the CDR3 is TGTGCCTGGGGGCAGTACTATGGCTACACCTTC. The chain links TRBV30 to TRBJ1-2; no clear D gene. Germline CDR1 is GTSNPN and CDR2 is SVGIG (reference sequence). Trimming shortened V by 5 bases and J by 3 bases, and 7 bases separated the two germline ends. The CDR3 totals 11 residues.

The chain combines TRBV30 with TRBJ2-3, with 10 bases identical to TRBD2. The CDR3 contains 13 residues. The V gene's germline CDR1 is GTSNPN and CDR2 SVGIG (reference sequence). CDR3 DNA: TGTGCACTAGCAGCGGGAGGGGCAGATACGCAGTATTTT. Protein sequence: CALAAGGADTQYF.

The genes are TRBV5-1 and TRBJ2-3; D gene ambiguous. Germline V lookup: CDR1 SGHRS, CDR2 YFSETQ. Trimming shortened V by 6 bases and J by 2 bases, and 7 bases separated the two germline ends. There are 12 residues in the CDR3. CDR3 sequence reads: CASMSVTDTQYF. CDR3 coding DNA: TGCGCCAGCATGTCAGTCACAGATACGCAGTATTTT. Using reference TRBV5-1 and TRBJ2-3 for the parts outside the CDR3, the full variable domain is KAGVTQTPRYLIKTRGQQVTLSCSPISGHRSVSWYQQTPGQGLQFLFEYFSETQRNKGNFPGRFSGRQFSNSRSEMNVSTLELGDSALYLCASMSVTDTQYFGPGTRLTVL.

CDR3 coding DNA: TGTGCCATCCTCGGCGGGGGAGGTGAGCAGTTCTTC. This gives the protein CAILGGGGEQFF. The genes are TRBV10-3 and TRBJ2-1, with TRBD2 identical over 7 bases. The CDR3 is 12 residues long. V shed 8 bases, J shed 9 bases, and the junction held 7 bases outside the gene matches. Germline-derived CDR1 and CDR2 are ENHRY and SYGVKD.

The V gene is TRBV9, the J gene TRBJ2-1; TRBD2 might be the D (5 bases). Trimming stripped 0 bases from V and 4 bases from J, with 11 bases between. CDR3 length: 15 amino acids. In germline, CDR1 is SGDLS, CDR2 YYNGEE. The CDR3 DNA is TGTGCCAGCAGCGTAGATGGTCTAGCTTACAATGAGCAGTTCTTC. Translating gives CASSVDGLAYNEQFF.

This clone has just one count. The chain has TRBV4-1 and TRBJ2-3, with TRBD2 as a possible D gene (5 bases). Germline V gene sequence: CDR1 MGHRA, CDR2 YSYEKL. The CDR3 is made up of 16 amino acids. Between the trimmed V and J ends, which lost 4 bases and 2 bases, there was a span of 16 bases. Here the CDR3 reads CASSRNGVDLTDTQYF. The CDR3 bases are TGCGCCAGCAGCCGGAACGGGGTGGACCTCACAGATACGCAGTATTTT.

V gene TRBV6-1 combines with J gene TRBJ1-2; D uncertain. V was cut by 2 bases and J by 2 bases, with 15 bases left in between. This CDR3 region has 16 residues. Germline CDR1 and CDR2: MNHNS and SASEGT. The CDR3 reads CASSEPSQPGNYGYTF. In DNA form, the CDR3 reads TGTGCCAGCAGTGAACCATCGCAACCGGGAAACTATGGCTACACCTTC.

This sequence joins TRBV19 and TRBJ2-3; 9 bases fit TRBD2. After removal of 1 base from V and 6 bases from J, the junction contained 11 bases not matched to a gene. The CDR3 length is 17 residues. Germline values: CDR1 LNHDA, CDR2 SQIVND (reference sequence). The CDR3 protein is CASSIVAGGRGLDTQYF. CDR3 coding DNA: TGTGCCAGTAGTATAGTTGCAGGCGGGAGGGGTTTGGATACGCAGTATTTT.

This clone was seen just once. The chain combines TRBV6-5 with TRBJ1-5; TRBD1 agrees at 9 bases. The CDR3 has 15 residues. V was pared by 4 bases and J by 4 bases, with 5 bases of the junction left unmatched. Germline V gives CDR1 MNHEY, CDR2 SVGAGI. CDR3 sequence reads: CASSFGGTGNQPQHF. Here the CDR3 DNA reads TGTGCCAGCAGTTTCGGGGGGACAGGGAATCAGCCCCAGCATTTT.

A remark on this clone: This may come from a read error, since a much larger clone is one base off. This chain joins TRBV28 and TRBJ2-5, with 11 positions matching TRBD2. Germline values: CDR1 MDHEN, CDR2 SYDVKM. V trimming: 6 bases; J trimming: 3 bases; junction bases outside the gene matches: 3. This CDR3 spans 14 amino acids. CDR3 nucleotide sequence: TGTGCCAGCAGCCGGGGACTAGCGGAAGAGACCCAGTACTTC. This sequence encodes CASSRGLAEETQYF.

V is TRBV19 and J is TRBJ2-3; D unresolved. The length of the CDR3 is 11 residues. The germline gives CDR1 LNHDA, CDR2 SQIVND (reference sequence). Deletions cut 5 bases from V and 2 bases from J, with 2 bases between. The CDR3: CASSLTDTQYF. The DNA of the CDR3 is TGTGCCAGTAGTCTCACAGATACGCAGTATTTT. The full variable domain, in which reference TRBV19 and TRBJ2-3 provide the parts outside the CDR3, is DGGITQSPKYLFRKEGQNVTLSCEQNLNHDAMYWYRQDPGQGLRLIYYSQIVNDFQKGDIAEGYSVSREKKESFPLTVTSAQKNPTAFYLCASSLTDTQYFGPGTRLTVL.

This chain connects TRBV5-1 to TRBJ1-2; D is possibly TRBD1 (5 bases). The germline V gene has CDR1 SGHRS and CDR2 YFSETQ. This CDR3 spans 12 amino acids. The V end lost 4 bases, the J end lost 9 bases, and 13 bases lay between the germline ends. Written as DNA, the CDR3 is TGCGCCAGCAGCCCCGGGGGGTGGAGCTACACCTTC. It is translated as CASSPGGWSYTF.

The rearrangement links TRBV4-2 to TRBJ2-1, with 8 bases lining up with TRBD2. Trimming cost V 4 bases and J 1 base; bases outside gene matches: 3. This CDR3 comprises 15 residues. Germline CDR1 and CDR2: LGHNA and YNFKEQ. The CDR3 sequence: CASSPGGASYNEQFF. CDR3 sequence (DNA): TGTGCCAGCAGCCCCGGGGGGGCATCCTACAATGAGCAGTTCTTC.

CDR3 sequence (DNA): TGTGCCAGCAGTTTATTCGAGACAGATACGCAGTATTTT. Translation: CASSLFETDTQYF. This rearrangement joins TRBV28 to TRBJ2-3; no clear D. The CDR3 is 13 amino acids. Looked up from germline, CDR1 is MDHEN and CDR2 is SYDVKM. V was pared by 1 base and J by 3 bases, with 5 bases between.

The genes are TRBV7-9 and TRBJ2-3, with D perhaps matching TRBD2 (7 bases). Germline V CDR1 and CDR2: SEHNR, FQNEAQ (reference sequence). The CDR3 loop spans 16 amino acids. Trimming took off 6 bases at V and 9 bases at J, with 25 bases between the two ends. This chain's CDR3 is CASRLASGHREGTQYF. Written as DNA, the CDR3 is TGTGCCAGCAGGCTCGCTAGCGGTCACAGGGAAGGGACGCAGTATTTT.

CDR3 in amino acids: CASSSRQGPGGYTF. CDR3 bases: TGTGCCAGCAGCTCCCGACAGGGGCCGGGTGGCTACACCTTC. The J gene is TRBJ1-2, the V gene TRBV28; 8 nucleotides line up with TRBD1. V was clipped by 6 bases and J by 7 bases; unmatched bases: 10. The CDR3 runs 14 residues. From germline, CDR1 is MDHEN and CDR2 SYDVKM.